These 8 T cell receptor beta chains came from one sample sequenced in a study of blood T cell repertoires in COVID-19. Clones were sequenced by immunoSEQ multiplex PCR, and TCRdb holds only the in-frame ones, with some missing. The sample shows about 380,000 clones, 85% of them seen only once. Sequenced: peripheral blood. The receptors here all came from a woman aged 18-29 years with acute or convalescent COVID-19.

This clone was picked up one time. The CDR3 region is CASSSVYRDRGTYGYTF. CDR3 coding DNA: TGTGCCAGCAGTTCCGTATACCGGGACAGGGGGACCTATGGCTACACCTTC. V and J are TRBV6-7 and TRBJ1-2; 11 nucleotides align to TRBD1. TRBV6-7 is treated as an ORF (open reading frame) with a function not yet certain. V was pared by 4 bases and J by 4 bases, with 11 bases of the junction left unmatched. The CDR3 contains 17 residues.

This clone was counted between two and nine times. The V gene is TRBV19, the J gene TRBJ1-3; TRBD1 matches 7 bases. The ends lost 2 bases at V and 0 bases at J; junction bases unmatched: 7. The CDR3 sequence is 17 residues long. Germline CDR1 and CDR2: LNHDA and SQIVND (reference sequence). DNA of the CDR3: TGTGCCAGTAGTATAAGTGGGACAGAGATCTCTGGAAACACCATATATTTT. Translation: CASSISGTEISGNTIYF.

The V call is TRBV4-2, the J call TRBJ2-1; TRBD2 matches 11 bases. The germline CDR1 and CDR2 sequences are LGHNA and YNFKEQ. V was pared by 0 bases and J by 4 bases, with 5 bases of the junction left unmatched. CDR3 size: 17 residues. CDR3 amino acids: CASSQEASGGRYNEQFF. CDR3 in DNA: TGTGCCAGCAGCCAAGAGGCTAGCGGGGGGAGATACAATGAGCAGTTCTTC.

The rearrangement uses TRBV27 and TRBJ1-2, with D tentatively TRBD1 (6 bases). This CDR3 region has 16 residues. The V gene lost 5 bases and the J gene lost 4 bases, with 20 bases spanning the gap. Per the germline V gene, CDR1 is MNHEY and CDR2 is SMNVEV (reference sequence). CDR3 protein: CASSPGLGAFGYGYTF. In DNA, the CDR3 is TGTGCCAGCAGTCCCGGACTGGGGGCTTTCGGCTATGGCTACACCTTC.

Turning to this clone: In the same sample, other DNA sequences code for this CDR3. This chain links TRBV6-5 with TRBJ2-3; maybe TRBD1 (6 bases). The CDR3 spans 15 residues. Trimming removed 3 bases at V and 0 bases at J, with 10 bases between. CDR1 and CDR2 from the germline V gene are MNHEY and SVGAGI. Written as DNA, the CDR3 is TGTGCCAGCAGTTATGGAGGACAGAGCACAGATACGCAGTATTTT. This gives the protein CASSYGGQSTDTQYF.

V gene TRBV21-1 combines with J gene TRBJ2-7; TRBD1 was called by the table and not checked on the DNA. TRBV21-1 is listed as a pseudogene. There are 16 residues in the CDR3. The CDR3 here is CASSKVPPRGRSEQYF. DNA for the CDR3: TGTGCCAGCAGCAAAGTTCCGCCCAGGGGGCGAAGCGAGCAGTACTTC.

The CDR3 DNA follows: TGTGCCAGCAAGGGCAGGGGGGACTCCTACGAGCAGTACTTC. It encodes CASKGRGDSYEQYF. V gene TRBV7-9 combines with J gene TRBJ2-7; tentative D call: TRBD1 (7 bases). The V gene lost 7 bases and the J gene lost 0 bases, with 13 bases spanning the gap. The germline V gene encodes CDR1 SEHNR and CDR2 FQNEAQ (reference sequence). This CDR3 has 14 amino acids.

The chain couples TRBV29-1 to TRBJ2-3; the match to TRBD2 covers 8 bases. The CDR3 runs to 14 residues. Germline V gene data show CDR1 as SQVTM and CDR2 as ANQGSEA. Trimming at V came to 7 bases and at J to 3 bases, leaving 9 bases not matched to a gene. The CDR3 nucleotides are TGCAGCGCCGGGGGGGGTTTTGGTACAGATACGCAGTATTTT. Its protein product is CSAGGGFGTDTQYF.